The 16 T cell receptor beta chains below were found in one sample sequenced in a study of blood T cell repertoires in COVID-19. The method was immunoSEQ multiplex PCR; TCRdb's version includes in-frame clones alone and lacks a portion of them. The sample consists of approximately 170,000 clones, around 84% of them appearing once. Material: peripheral blood. Receptor source: an elderly woman with COVID-19, enrolled during active disease.

This clone has ten or more counts. This chain links TRBV7-2 with TRBJ2-1; TRBD2 matches 11 bases. CDR3 size: 18 residues. V lost 1 base, J lost 5 bases, and 10 bases stayed unmatched. Germline assignment: CDR1 SGHTA and CDR2 FQGNSA. CDR3 coding DNA: TGTGCCAGCAGCTTAGAAGGTACTAGCGGGAGATTCCACAATGAGCAGTTCTTC. Translation gives CASSLEGTSGRFHNEQFF.

This clone was recorded a few times. The V call is TRBV29-1, the J call TRBJ1-2; 8 positions agree with TRBD1. V shed 5 bases and J 7 bases; nucleotides not matched to a gene: 6. The germline CDR1 and CDR2 sequences are SQVTM and ANQGSEA. There are 12 residues in the CDR3. The chain's CDR3 is CSVHTGGGGYTF. CDR3 in DNA: TGCAGCGTTCATACAGGGGGAGGTGGCTACACCTTC.

This chain connects TRBV5-8 to TRBJ2-7; 9 nucleotides agree with TRBD2. There are 14 residues in the CDR3. With 4 bases clipped from V and 4 bases from J, the junction kept 6 bases outside the gene matches. Germline V CDR1 and CDR2: SGHTS, YDEGEE. The CDR3 protein is CASSTRTSEYEQYF. In DNA, the CDR3 is TGTGCCAGCAGCACCCGGACTAGCGAGTACGAGCAGTACTTC.

The chain is built from TRBV7-2 and TRBJ2-2, with D hard to call. The germline gives CDR1 SGHTA, CDR2 FQGNSA. Trimming removed 5 bases from V and 4 bases from J, with 8 bases in between. The CDR3 runs to 13 residues. The CDR3 DNA is TGTGCCAGCAGCGAACAGTTCACCGGGGAGCTGTTTTTT. Encoded protein: CASSEQFTGELFF.

The chain uses TRBV5-1 and TRBJ2-1; 12 nucleotides align to TRBD2. This CDR3 comprises 14 residues. Germline V CDR1 and CDR2: SGHRS, YFSETQ. Trimming removed 5 bases from V and 9 bases from J; junction bases left unmatched: 6. CDR3 amino acids: CASSSSGRAGEQFF. The CDR3 bases are TGCGCCAGCAGTTCTAGCGGGAGGGCGGGTGAGCAGTTCTTC.

V is TRBV29-1 and J is TRBJ1-3, with D possibly TRBD1 on 6 matching bases. Germline-derived CDR1 and CDR2 are SQVTM and ANQGSEA. V was trimmed by 4 bases and J by 0 bases, leaving 7 bases between them. This CDR3 region has 13 residues. CDR3 bases: TGCAGCGTTGGACAGGCCTCTGGAAACACCATATATTTT. Its protein product is CSVGQASGNTIYF.

Details on this clone: The same CDR3 can be traced to other DNA sequences in this sample. This chain links TRBV18 with TRBJ1-1, with D possibly TRBD1 on 6 matching bases. The germline V and J ends were trimmed by 3 bases and 0 bases, with 8 bases remaining between them. CDR1 and CDR2 (germline): KGHSH, LQKENI. CDR3 size: 14 residues. CDR3 sequence reads: CASSPGQLNTEAFF. DNA of the CDR3: TGTGCCAGCTCACCCGGACAGTTGAACACTGAAGCTTTCTTT.

The V and J genes are TRBV5-8 and TRBJ2-1; TRBD2 agrees at 7 bases. Germline values: CDR1 SGHTS, CDR2 YDEGEE. This CDR3 spans 13 amino acids. V dropped 2 bases and J dropped 11; count of bases not matched to a gene: 7. DNA of the CDR3: TGTGCCAGCAGCTTTTGGACGAGCGGGAAGCAGTTCTTC. Translation gives CASSFWTSGKQFF.

This sequence joins TRBV28 and TRBJ1-4; D is ambiguous. The germline V and J ends were trimmed by 4 bases and 4 bases, with 7 bases remaining between them. In germline, CDR1 is MDHEN, CDR2 SYDVKM. The CDR3 loop spans 13 amino acids. As DNA, the CDR3 is TGTGCCAGCAGTTATCAGAATAATGAAAAACTGTTTTTT. Encoded protein: CASSYQNNEKLFF.

This sequence joins TRBV28 and TRBJ2-7; D not resolved. Per germline, CDR1 MDHEN and CDR2 SYDVKM. Trimming took off 5 bases at V and 4 bases at J, with 15 bases between the two ends. The CDR3 loop spans 14 amino acids. This CDR3 is CASSPEQRYYEQYF. DNA of the CDR3: TGTGCCAGCAGTCCTGAACAGAGATATTACGAGCAGTACTTC.

The chain is built from TRBV5-1 and TRBJ2-1, with 12 bases aligning to TRBD2. The junction had 5 bases not matched to a gene; V was cut back by 6 bases and J by 7 bases. The CDR3 length is 14 residues. In germline, CDR1 is SGHRS, CDR2 YFSETQ. The CDR3 region is CASTTGTSGNEQFF. The CDR3 bases are TGCGCCAGCACGACCGGGACTAGCGGGAATGAGCAGTTCTTC.

The chain couples TRBV5-1 to TRBJ2-3, with 7 positions matching TRBD1. In germline, CDR1 is SGHRS, CDR2 YFSETQ. The junction had 12 bases not matched to a gene; V was cut back by 5 bases and J by 3 bases. This CDR3 is 16 amino acids long. CDR3 DNA sequence: TGCGCCAGCAGACCCGAATCCGGGACAGCAACAGATACGCAGTATTTT. Protein: CASRPESGTATDTQYF.

This clone was observed a handful of times. The rearrangement joins TRBV5-5 to TRBJ2-3, with D possibly matching TRBD1 (5 bases). In germline, CDR1 is SGHKS, CDR2 YYEKEE (reference sequence). CDR3 length equals 13 residues. V was shortened by 6 bases and J by 4 bases, with 12 bases between the two germline ends. CDR3 sequence reads: CASIMQGPDTQYF. CDR3 in DNA: TGTGCCAGCATCATGCAGGGTCCAGATACGCAGTATTTT.

The chain uses TRBV24-1 and TRBJ1-1; TRBD1 agrees at 7 bases. CDR3 length equals 14 residues. The germline gives CDR1 KGHDR, CDR2 SFDVKD. With V trimmed by 7 bases and J by 0 bases, 4 bases remained unmatched. CDR3 in DNA: TGTGCCACCAGAACAGGGGATATGAACACTGAAGCTTTCTTT. Translation: CATRTGDMNTEAFF.

The chain links TRBV2 to TRBJ2-2, with 12 bases lining up with TRBD2. V lost 6 bases and J lost 7; bases outside the gene matches: 15. CDR3 length: 18 amino acids. Germline CDR1 is SNHLY and CDR2 is FYNNEI. CDR3 amino acids: CASSRETSGSLRGGELFF. The CDR3 bases are TGTGCCAGCAGCCGAGAGACTAGCGGGAGTCTTCGTGGCGGGGAGCTGTTTTTT.

The chain recombines TRBV29-1 with TRBJ2-7; D might be TRBD2 (6 bases). Trimming pared 7 bases from V and 0 bases from J, leaving 19 bases between. The germline CDR1 and CDR2 sequences are SQVTM and ANQGSEA. This CDR3 is 15 amino acids long. CDR3 nucleotides: TGCAGCGCTTTCGCCGGGACTCGAAGCTCCTACGAGCAGTACTTC. This sequence encodes CSAFAGTRSSYEQYF.